These T cell receptor beta chains were read from a single sample in a study of T cells in Graves' hyperthyroidism and ophthalmopathy. Each CDR3 protein gets one entry after TCRdb re-called the multiplex PCR reads with MiXCR. The repertoire holds about 840,000 distinct CDR3 sequences, with approximately 40% as singletons. What was sequenced was blood. The origin of the receptors is a man younger than 35 with Graves' hyperthyroidism. Each CDR3 is given without its conserved first and last residue.

V gene	J gene	CDR3 protein
TRBV12-3/TRBV12-4	TRBJ1-1	ATSPRQGVNTEAF
TRBV10-2	TRBJ2-7	ASSPKTPEQY
TRBV12-3/TRBV12-4	TRBJ1-4	ASSPGSWGGEKLF
TRBV7-8	TRBJ1-5	ASSSSGFNQPQH
TRBV28	TRBJ2-7	ASRTPRGYEQY
TRBV10-3	TRBJ1-3	AISGGYAGNTIY
TRBV10-3	TRBJ2-3	AISESQRGADTQY
TRBV5-5	TRBJ1-1	ASSLRDRPFGTEAF
TRBV19	TRBJ1-5	ASSAASLPQH
TRBV20-1	TRBJ2-5	SASPAVGMSQY
TRBV7-9	TRBJ2-7	ASRTGLEQY
TRBV7-9	TRBJ1-5	ASSLEGTDSNQPQH
TRBV14	TRBJ1-1	ASSQKLNTEAF
TRBV10-3	TRBJ2-7	ASSLGLPGGYEQY
TRBV13	TRBJ2-6	ASSQDNVLT
TRBV2	TRBJ1-5	ASRTGTSGSNQPQH
TRBV7-9	TRBJ2-5	ASSLRGVTETQY
TRBV7-9	TRBJ2-7	ASSLASGEFYEQY
TRBV7-2	TRBJ1-1	ASRWKQGKTNTEAF
TRBV7-3	TRBJ1-1	ASSQNSFEAF
TRBV20-1	TRBJ2-5	SARAGGPHETQC
TRBV7-2	TRBJ2-5	ASSYQGHKETQY
TRBV4-3	TRBJ2-7	ASSQGAGREQY
TRBV12-3/TRBV12-4	TRBJ2-6	ASSFGVSSGANVLT
TRBV5-6	TRBJ1-5	ASSLRGTNQPQH
TRBV15	TRBJ2-7	ATSRGAGSEQY
TRBV10-3	TRBJ1-2	AISWDSTGGYT
TRBV7-6	TRBJ2-5	ASSGGTSAPWGETQY
TRBV12-3/TRBV12-4	TRBJ1-1	ASSIKKGEAF
TRBV7-2	TRBJ2-2	ASTSTSGITGELF
TRBV20-1	TRBJ1-4	SAREQGGEKLF
TRBV10-3	TRBJ1-5	AISESKGGSNQPQH
TRBV7-9	TRBJ1-6	ASSLVSFRTPLH
TRBV9	TRBJ2-7	ASSVEVGGSSEQY
TRBV2	TRBJ1-2	ASKGGIASGYT
TRBV2	TRBJ2-7	ASRKRPRDTFSYEQY
TRBV7-9	TRBJ1-1	ASSTWTAQNTEAF
TRBV2	TRBJ2-7	ASTPKVQPYEQY
TRBV5-1	TRBJ1-1	ASSWTRAMNTEAF
TRBV20-1	TRBJ1-4	SAGHEKLF
TRBV24-1	TRBJ2-5	ATSEGTGDQY
TRBV29-1	TRBJ1-1	SGQNTEAF
TRBV5-6	TRBJ1-2	ASSLAGQGVYGYT
TRBV6-5	TRBJ1-1	ASRPGDMNTEAF
TRBV2	TRBJ1-6	ASTLQGWNSPLH
TRBV20-1	TRBJ2-2	SARNRLSSNTGELF
TRBV29-1	TRBJ2-6	SVEGGGGANVLT
TRBV2	TRBJ1-5	ASSEQGGSNQPQH
TRBV14	TRBJ2-5	ASSYGGPGSTQY
TRBV5-1	TRBJ2-5	ASNPGDSKETQY
TRBV15	TRBJ2-7	ATSSEQIKQVWDEQY
TRBV5-1	TRBJ1-1	ASSLGSATEAF
TRBV7-9	TRBJ1-3	ASSPEGDTIY
TRBV20-1	TRBJ2-5	SARRGEETQY
TRBV9	TRBJ1-1	ASSQGREDTEAF
TRBV12-3/TRBV12-4	TRBJ2-5	ASSLVQGQETQY
TRBV25-1	TRBJ2-5	ASSDPPRGDLETQY